What follows are 22 T cell receptor beta chains derived from one specimen sequenced in a study of cytomegalovirus exposure and HLA in healthy donors. Here immunoSEQ multiplex PCR was the method, and the copy in TCRdb shows in-frame clones only, minus some. In the table there are about 190,000 clones, over 65% of which are singletons. The specimen was PBMCs. These receptor sequences come from a man younger than 35 in good health and CMV-seropositive.

The chain is built from TRBV27 and TRBJ2-7, with D perhaps matching TRBD1 (6 bases). CDR1 and CDR2 from the germline V gene are MNHEY and SMNVEV (reference sequence). Trimming took 5 bases from V and 5 from J, leaving 22 bases between them. The CDR3 extends over 16 amino acids. The CDR3 spells CASSPGEGQRINEQYF. DNA of the CDR3: TGTGCCAGCAGTCCAGGTGAGGGACAAAGGATAAACGAGCAGTACTTC.

The chain joins TRBV5-1 to TRBJ2-1, with D perhaps TRBD2 (6 bases). The CDR3 runs to 15 residues. The V gene lost 4 bases and the J gene lost 5 bases, with 16 bases spanning the gap. Germline CDR1 reads SGHRS; CDR2 reads YFSETQ. The CDR3 region is CASSPTRQSHNEQFF. The DNA of the CDR3 is TGCGCCAGCAGCCCGACTAGGCAGTCGCACAATGAGCAGTTCTTC.

As concerns this clone: Within the sample, other DNA sequences also encode this same CDR3. The chain combines TRBV6-6 with TRBJ1-1, with D maybe TRBD1 (6 bases). The CDR3 has 15 residues. Trimming removed 0 bases at V and 0 bases at J, with 8 bases between. Germline CDR1 reads MNHNY; CDR2 reads SVGAGI (reference sequence). The CDR3 sequence is CASSYSDRMNTEAFF. As DNA, the CDR3 is TGTGCCAGCAGTTACTCGGACAGAATGAACACTGAAGCTTTCTTT.

This clone was found once. This rearrangement joins TRBV5-1 to TRBJ2-1, with 9 bases matching TRBD2. CDR3 length: 16 residues. Trimming took 4 bases from V and 5 from J; bases not matched to a gene: 10. CDR1 and CDR2 from the germline V gene are SGHRS and YFSETQ. CDR3 in DNA: TGCGCCAGCAGCGCACCACCTAGCGGGACTCACAATGAGCAGTTCTTC. Translated: CASSAPPSGTHNEQFF.

This rearrangement joins TRBV6-4 to TRBJ2-1; tentative D call: TRBD2 (6 bases). The germline CDR1 and CDR2 sequences are MRHNA and SNTAGT. This CDR3 is 15 amino acids long. The V end lost 4 bases, the J end lost 2 bases, and 12 bases lay between the germline ends. The CDR3 DNA follows: TGTGCCAGCAGTGTTTTTAGCGGCACCTACAATGAGCAGTTCTTC. Translating it yields CASSVFSGTYNEQFF.

This clone appeared a single time. The genes are TRBV5-1 and TRBJ1-4; D unresolved. Deletions cut 0 bases from V and 5 bases from J, with 8 bases between. This CDR3 comprises 14 residues. Germline assignment: CDR1 SGHRS and CDR2 YFSETQ. CDR3 sequence reads: CASSLANGNEKLFF. The DNA for the CDR3 is TGCGCCAGCAGCTTGGCAAACGGGAATGAAAAACTGTTTTTT.

This sequence joins TRBV4-1 and TRBJ1-1; 7 bases are a match to TRBD1. Trimming cost V 2 bases and J 5 bases; bases outside gene matches: 8. The CDR3 covers 15 residues. The V gene's germline CDR1 is MGHRA and CDR2 YSYEKL. CDR3: CASSQSDRLRTEAFF. DNA of the CDR3: TGCGCCAGCAGCCAATCGGACAGGCTCAGGACTGAAGCTTTCTTT.

The chain joins TRBV7-2 to TRBJ2-7; 13 bases are shared with TRBD2. The CDR3 is 17 amino acids. CDR1 is SGHTA, CDR2 FQGNSA, per germline. V gave up 5 bases and J gave up 2 bases; unmatched junction bases: 9. The CDR3 loop reads CASSTPGLAGSTYEQYF. CDR3 DNA: TGTGCCAGCAGCACGCCGGGACTAGCGGGATCAACCTACGAGCAGTACTTC. The variable domain in full, with the rest retrieved from reference TRBV7-2 and TRBJ2-7, is GAGVSQSPSNKVTEKGKDVELRCDPISGHTALYWYRQSLGQGLEFLIYFQGNSAPDKSGLPSDRFSAERTGGSVSTLTIQRTQQEDSAVYLCASSTPGLAGSTYEQYFGPGTRLTVT.

The chain uses TRBV4-2 and TRBJ2-2, with 11 bases fitting TRBD1. CDR3 length equals 17 residues. In germline, CDR1 is LGHNA, CDR2 YNFKEQ. J was trimmed by 5 bases and V by 0 bases; bases with no gene match: 5. CDR3 in DNA: TGTGCCAGCAGCCAAGAACCCCGGGACAGGGGGACCGGGGAGCTGTTTTTT. It is translated as CASSQEPRDRGTGELFF.

The chain couples TRBV7-6 to TRBJ2-1; 12 bases map to TRBD2. This CDR3 has 15 residues. The trim removed 5 bases at V and 4 bases at J, leaving 3 bases unmatched. Germline V CDR1 and CDR2: SGHVS, FNYEAQ. The CDR3 region has the DNA TGTGCCAGCAGCGCAGGACTAGCGGGGTACAATGAGCAGTTCTTC. Translation: CASSAGLAGYNEQFF.

CDR3 sequence (DNA): TGTGCCAGCAGCCGGAGGACTAGCGGGATTAGCACAGATACGCAGTATTTT. Its protein is CASSRRTSGISTDTQYF. The rearrangement links TRBV7-2 to TRBJ2-3, with TRBD2 matching over 12 bases. Germline V gene sequence: CDR1 SGHTA, CDR2 FQGNSA. V was pared by 5 bases and J by 0 bases, with 6 bases of the junction left unmatched. This CDR3 comprises 17 residues.

J is TRBJ2-1 and V is TRBV27, with D maybe TRBD2 (5 bases). Trimming stripped 5 bases from V and 9 bases from J, with 29 bases between. CDR1 is MNHEY, CDR2 SMNVEV, per germline (reference sequence). The CDR3 is made up of 18 amino acids. The CDR3 DNA follows: TGTGCCAGCAGTCCCCCCCCTCCGGGGAAGAGCCTGGGCCGTGAGCAGTTCTTC. Amino acid sequence: CASSPPPPGKSLGREQFF.

The CDR3 sequence is CASSLDSGNTNEKLFF. The CDR3 nucleotides read TGTGCCAGCAGCTTAGACTCGGGTAATACTAATGAAAAACTGTTTTTT. The rearrangement links TRBV7-2 to TRBJ1-4; D unclear. V shed 1 base and J shed 2 bases, with 11 bases lying between them. CDR3 length: 16 amino acids. From germline, CDR1 is SGHTA and CDR2 FQGNSA. Supplemented by reference TRBV7-2 and TRBJ1-4, the full variable domain reads GAGVSQSPSNKVTEKGKDVELRCDPISGHTALYWYRQSLGQGLEFLIYFQGNSAPDKSGLPSDRFSAERTGGSVSTLTIQRTQQEDSAVYLCASSLDSGNTNEKLFFGSGTQLSVL.

The chain joins TRBV5-1 to TRBJ2-2; a weak D match, TRBD2 (5 bases). The germline CDR1 and CDR2 sequences are SGHRS and YFSETQ. V lost 5 bases, J lost 0 bases, and 14 bases lay in between. CDR3 length equals 16 residues. The chain's CDR3 is CASRHTGNANTGELFF. In nucleotides, the CDR3 is TGCGCCAGCAGACATACGGGAAACGCGAACACCGGGGAGCTGTTTTTT.

This sequence joins TRBV5-1 and TRBJ2-3, with 10 nucleotides matching TRBD1. Germline CDR1 SGHRS, CDR2 YFSETQ. The CDR3 spans 17 residues. V was clipped by 3 bases and J by 1 base; unmatched bases: 8. CDR3: CASSSVDGTGGTDTQYF. The CDR3 DNA is TGCGCCAGCAGCTCCGTTGACGGGACAGGGGGCACAGATACGCAGTATTTT.

The chain recombines TRBV2 with TRBJ2-3; the match to TRBD2 covers 8 bases. The germline V gene has CDR1 SNHLY and CDR2 FYNNEI. The CDR3 runs to 15 residues. Trimming cost V 1 base and J 3 bases; bases outside gene matches: 3. The CDR3 DNA follows: TGTGCCAGCAGTGAAGGTCGGGAGGGGACAGATACGCAGTATTTT. Its translation: CASSEGREGTDTQYF.

This rearrangement joins TRBV7-6 to TRBJ2-7, with 10 positions matching TRBD2. There are 15 residues in the CDR3. The ends lost 5 bases at V and 3 bases at J; junction bases unmatched: 7. Germline assignment: CDR1 SGHVS and CDR2 FNYEAQ. CDR3 residues: CASSLKREGLYEQYF. The DNA for the CDR3 is TGTGCCAGCAGCCTCAAGCGGGAGGGCCTCTACGAGCAGTACTTC.

The J gene is TRBJ2-7, the V gene TRBV6-6; D is undetermined. The CDR3 sequence is 14 residues long. Trimming removed 0 bases from V and 3 bases from J, with 9 bases in between. Germline CDR1 reads MNHNY; CDR2 reads SVGAGI (reference sequence). CDR3 DNA: TGTGCCAGCAGTTACTCGAATAGCCTCTACGAGCAGTACTTC. It specifies CASSYSNSLYEQYF.

J is TRBJ2-7 and V is TRBV7-8; 8 nucleotides align to TRBD1. V lost 5 bases, J lost 2 bases, and 5 bases stayed unmatched. Germline assignment: CDR1 SGHVS and CDR2 FQNEAQ. The CDR3 is made up of 14 amino acids. The CDR3 DNA reads TGTGCCAGCAGCCGTGGACAGGGACCCTACGAGCAGTACTTC. Translated, it gives CASSRGQGPYEQYF.

The chain couples TRBV7-9 to TRBJ1-5; a possible D gene is TRBD1 (6 bases). The germline gives CDR1 SEHNR, CDR2 FQNEAQ (reference sequence). V shed 0 bases and J shed 3 bases, with 9 bases lying between them. The CDR3 extends over 15 amino acids. The CDR3 loop reads CASSLAGGPNQPQHF. The CDR3 nucleotides are TGTGCCAGCAGCTTAGCGGGGGGGCCCAATCAGCCCCAGCATTTT.

This clone was counted only a few times. The rearrangement joins TRBV7-2 to TRBJ1-1; D gene unclear. Germline V gene lookup returns CDR1 SGHTA and CDR2 FQGNSA. The CDR3 length is 14 residues. Trimming shortened V by 3 bases and J by 5 bases, and 13 bases separated the two germline ends. The DNA of the CDR3 is TGTGCCAGCAGCTTCTACACCACGGGGACTGAAGCTTTCTTT. Protein: CASSFYTTGTEAFF.

The genes are TRBV10-2 and TRBJ2-7; 10 nucleotides match TRBD2. Unmatched junction bases numbered 1, after V lost 7 bases and J lost 1 base. The germline V gene has CDR1 WSHSY and CDR2 SAAADI. The CDR3 totals 13 residues. The CDR3 protein is CASKGLASYEQYF. The CDR3 DNA reads as TGCGCCAGCAAGGGACTAGCGTCCTACGAGCAGTACTTC.